The rows below give T cell receptor beta chains drawn from one sample of a study of technical replicates of blood from a handful of donors. Clones were read by immunoSEQ multiplex PCR, and TCRdb kept only the in-frame ones, dropping some. The sample yields about 86,000 clones, roughly 95% seen once. Material: T cells isolated from PBMCs. The receptor source for this set is a human donor in good health. Both conserved end residues are part of each CDR3.

J gene: TRBJ2-5; V gene: TRBV4-3; CDR3 protein: CASSQVLVTGQETQYF
J gene: TRBJ1-1; V gene: TRBV18; CDR3 protein: CASSPSRTGGHTEAFF
J gene: TRBJ2-1; V gene: TRBV9; CDR3 protein: CASSELGEQFF
J gene: TRBJ2-5; V gene: TRBV11-1; CDR3 protein: CASSRIDRQETQYF
J gene: TRBJ2-5; V gene: TRBV7-2; CDR3 protein: CASSWTSWETQYF
J gene: TRBJ2-3; V gene: TRBV21-1; CDR3 protein: CASSKVTGPTDTQYF
J gene: TRBJ2-7; V gene: TRBV10-3; CDR3 protein: CAISESVADLSYEQYF
J gene: TRBJ2-5; V gene: TRBV5-1; CDR3 protein: CASSFTSGRAGETQYF
J gene: TRBJ2-1; V gene: TRBV19; CDR3 protein: CASSRGTSGGNNEQFF
J gene: TRBJ2-3; V gene: TRBV23-1; CDR3 protein: CASSPLAGRTDTQYF
J gene: TRBJ2-1; V gene: TRBV6-1; CDR3 protein: CASSDGESSRFNNEQFF
J gene: TRBJ2-7; V gene: TRBV11-2; CDR3 protein: CASSLTDSYEQYF
J gene: TRBJ2-7; V gene: TRBV11-2; CDR3 protein: CASSLANEQYF
J gene: TRBJ1-2; V gene: TRBV6-5; CDR3 protein: CASSYSQSLSYGYTF
J gene: TRBJ2-7; V gene: TRBV5-4; CDR3 protein: CASSLGGREQYF
J gene: TRBJ2-1; V gene: TRBV29-1; CDR3 protein: CSVQGYNEQFF